These T cell receptor beta chains were read from a single sample in a study of graft-versus-host responses after intestinal transplantation. The assay was immunoSEQ multiplex PCR, and TCRdb's table has in-frame clones only and misses some. This table has tens of thousands of clones, around 91% appearing once. This material consisted of PBMCs, taken approximately 120 days after intestinal transplantation. Receptors were obtained from a human patient who received an intestinal transplant, so some T cells may come from the graft donor. Both conserved end residues are part of each CDR3. The D gene is left open where the match is weak. The size entry is marked missing in some rows and otherwise reads once, few, many or a size class.

CDR3nt,CDR3aa,abundance,j_gene,d_gene,v_gene
TGTGCCAGCAGCACCTCCCCCACGGATACGCAGTATTTT,CASSTSPTDTQYF,few,TRBJ2-3,.,TRBV13
TGCGCCAGCAGCTTCAGCCCAATCCAAGGAGAGACCCAGTACTTC,CASSFSPIQGETQYF,.,TRBJ2-5,.,TRBV5-1
TGTGCCAGTAGTCTTCGGGGGGTCTACAATGAGCAGTTCTTC,CASSLRGVYNEQFF,.,TRBJ2-1,TRBD2,TRBV19
TGTGCCAGCAGCACCTCCGGGACAGGGCCTAATGAGCAGTTCTTC,CASSTSGTGPNEQFF,.,TRBJ2-1,TRBD1,TRBV7-8
TGTGCCAGCAGCTTAGACAGGGGCAATCAGCCCCAGCATTTT,CASSLDRGNQPQHF,.,TRBJ1-5,.,TRBV11-2
TGTGCCAGCAGCAAAGTTTCGAGACAGGGTAAAACTGAAGCTTTCTTT,CASSKVSRQGKTEAFF,.,TRBJ1-1,.,TRBV21-1
TGTGCCAGCAGCTTAATCACAGGGAAGATCGGGGAGCTGTTTTTT,CASSLITGKIGELFF,.,TRBJ2-2,.,TRBV11-2
TGTGCCAGCAGCGTAGCTACGGACAGGCCCAATGCTGAAGCTTTCTTT,CASSVATDRPNAEAFF,.,TRBJ1-1,TRBD1,TRBV9
TGTGCCAGCAGCTTGAATTTCCTCGTAGGAAACATTGACTTC,CASSLNFLVGNIDF,.,TRBJ2-7,.,TRBV5-5
TGTGCCAGCAGCTCAGGGGGACAGATCTTCTCCTACAATGAGCAGTTCTTC,CASSSGGQIFSYNEQFF,.,TRBJ2-1,TRBD1,TRBV7-8
TGTGCCAGCAGTCGTGGCGCGATCCGACAGGGGAAAAACATTCAGTACTTC,CASSRGAIRQGKNIQYF,.,TRBJ2-4,TRBD1,TRBV25-1
TGCGCCAGCAGCCAAGATATGGCAGGGGGTCAGCCCCAGCATTTT,CASSQDMAGGQPQHF,once,TRBJ1-5,TRBD1,TRBV4-1
TGTGCCAGCAGCTTAAAGGGCCAAGAGACCCAGTACTTC,CASSLKGQETQYF,.,TRBJ2-5,.,TRBV7-6
TGTGCCTGGGGGACAGGGGTGGGCACAGATACGCAGTATTTT,CAWGTGVGTDTQYF,once,TRBJ2-3,TRBD1,TRBV30
TGCGCCAGCAGCGACGGGACTTCTTACGAGCAGTACTTC,CASSDGTSYEQYF,.,TRBJ2-7,.,TRBV10-2
TGCGCCAGCAGCCGGGGGGGTGGGGGGACCCTCTACGAGCAGTACTTC,CASSRGGGGTLYEQYF,.,TRBJ2-7,TRBD2,TRBV4-1
TGTGCCAGCAGTTCTAACACCGGGACTAGCGGGGTGAATGAGCAGTTCTTC,CASSSNTGTSGVNEQFF,.,TRBJ2-1,TRBD2,TRBV27
TGTGCCAGCAGCTTCCGTCCTTCTGCTAGCAATCAGCCCCAGCATTTT,CASSFRPSASNQPQHF,.,TRBJ1-5,.,TRBV21-1
TGCGCCAGCAGCTTACGCGGGGCCCAGCTGAACACTGAAGCTTTCTTT,CASSLRGAQLNTEAFF,.,TRBJ1-1,.,TRBV5-1
TGTGCCACCAGCGATCGGTTGGCGGATGCCTATGGCTACACCTTC,CATSDRLADAYGYTF,.,TRBJ1-2,.,TRBV15
TGTGCCAGCAGCCCAGGGGGGGGACTGGCCATATATTTT,CASSPGGGLAIYF,.,TRBJ1-3,TRBD1,TRBV11-2
TGTGCCAGCAATACAGTGGACAAAGAGACCCAGTACTTC,CASNTVDKETQYF,.,TRBJ2-5,.,TRBV6-1
TGTGCCAGTTACGGGACTTCAAGCTCCTACAATGAGCAGTTCTTC,CASYGTSSSYNEQFF,.,TRBJ2-1,.,TRBV19
TGTGCCAGCAGTCTCGCGGGGCAGGGTCGGGCTGACTTC,CASSLAGQGRADF,.,TRBJ2-5,.,TRBV2
TGTGCCAGCAGTCGTACTTCTAGCGGGAGCACAGATACGCAGTATTTT,CASSRTSSGSTDTQYF,.,TRBJ2-3,TRBD2,TRBV27
TGTGCCAGCAGTCCCCTAGCGGGAGGTCCCTACGAGCAGTACTTC,CASSPLAGGPYEQYF,.,TRBJ2-7,TRBD2,TRBV27
TGTGCCAGCCGGCTGGACAGGACCTACAATGAGCAGTTCTTC,CASRLDRTYNEQFF,.,TRBJ2-1,TRBD1,TRBV19
TGTGCCAGCACCTCGTTTCCAGCCTACGAGCAGTACTTC,CASTSFPAYEQYF,.,TRBJ2-7,.,TRBV27
TGTGCCAGCAGCTTAGGGGTTGGGGGCGGAAGGACTGAAGCTTTCTTT,CASSLGVGGGRTEAFF,.,TRBJ1-1,.,TRBV11-2
TGTGCCAGCAGTTGGACCTATGGCTACACCTTC,CASSWTYGYTF,.,TRBJ1-2,.,TRBV27
TGTGCCAGCAGCCTTGGACTAGGTACAGATACGCAGTATTTT,CASSLGLGTDTQYF,.,TRBJ2-3,TRBD2,TRBV7-3
TGTGCCAGCAGTTTGCCCTCAAATCGGAATGAGCAGTTCTTC,CASSLPSNRNEQFF,.,TRBJ2-1,.,TRBV28
TGTGCCAGCAGCGTAGACCAGGGGCCCTCTGGAAACACCATATATTTT,CASSVDQGPSGNTIYF,.,TRBJ1-3,.,TRBV9
TGTGCCAGCAGTCCGCAATCCGAGCAGTACTTC,CASSPQSEQYF,.,TRBJ2-7,.,TRBV7-9
TGTGCCATCAGTGGCGGGGGGCCCGGATTGGGGAGCACAGATACGCAGTATTTT,CAISGGGPGLGSTDTQYF,.,TRBJ2-3,TRBD2,TRBV10-3
TGTGCCAGCAGCACCGGACCAGGGGGCGGGGAGACCCAGTACTTC,CASSTGPGGGETQYF,.,TRBJ2-5,TRBD1,TRBV5-4
TGTGCCAGCAGCCCAAGACAGGCGGGAATCAATGAGCAGTTCTTC,CASSPRQAGINEQFF,.,TRBJ2-1,.,TRBV7-9
TGTGCCAGCCGGCCCGGGGGTTTCTACGAGCAGTACTTC,CASRPGGFYEQYF,once,TRBJ2-7,.,TRBV28
TGCGCCAGCAGCTTGATGAGGGCAACTAATGAAAAACTGTTTTTT,CASSLMRATNEKLFF,.,TRBJ1-4,.,TRBV5-1
TGTGCCAGCAGCTTAGGACAGGGGACGTCCTACGAGCAGTGCTTC,CASSLGQGTSYEQCF,.,TRBJ2-7,TRBD1,TRBV7-9
TGTGCCAGTAGTATTGGAGGACAGGACTCAGATACGCAGTATTTT,CASSIGGQDSDTQYF,.,TRBJ2-3,TRBD1,TRBV19
TGTGCCAGCAGTCCCAAAAGGTCTAGCGGGAGCTATGAGCAGTTCTTC,CASSPKRSSGSYEQFF,.,TRBJ2-1,TRBD2,TRBV6-6
.,CASSTFGQGTSF,.,TRBJ2-7,.,TRBV19
TGTGCCAGCAGTTCTGTGGGGACTGGAAACACCATATATTTT,CASSSVGTGNTIYF,.,TRBJ1-3,.,TRBV2
TGTGCCAGCAGCCCACGAGCGGGCTACGAGCAGTACTTC,CASSPRAGYEQYF,few,TRBJ2-7,.,TRBV11-2
TGCGCCAGCAGCCAAGTTGGCGCAGATACGCAGTATTTT,CASSQVGADTQYF,.,TRBJ2-3,.,TRBV4-1
TGCGCCAGCAGCCAAAGTGTACTTAGGACAGGGCGGGAGCAGTACTTC,CASSQSVLRTGREQYF,once,TRBJ2-7,TRBD1,TRBV4-1
TGTGCCAGCATTTTCTGGGGGGCCAAAAACATTCAGTACTTC,CASIFWGAKNIQYF,.,TRBJ2-4,.,TRBV6-1
TGTGCCAGCAGTCCCCGGACAGGGGGCCAAGGCTACACCTTC,CASSPRTGGQGYTF,once,TRBJ1-2,TRBD1,TRBV28
TGTGCCAGCAGCTTGGAGCCCCCTTATGAGCAGTTCTTC,CASSLEPPYEQFF,.,TRBJ2-1,.,TRBV5-8
TGTGCCAGCAGTTTAGGACTAGCAGGCAATGAGCAGTTCTTC,CASSLGLAGNEQFF,.,TRBJ2-1,TRBD2,TRBV27
TGTGCCAGCAGCTTAAGTGGCCGCTACGAGCAGTACTTC,CASSLSGRYEQYF,.,TRBJ2-7,.,TRBV7-9
TGTGCCAGCAGTTACGGCCACCGGGACGAGCAGTACTTC,CASSYGHRDEQYF,.,TRBJ2-7,.,TRBV6-5
TGCGCCAGCAGCTTGGCCTATGAGGGTATTCCTTGGGATACGCAGTATTTT,CASSLAYEGIPWDTQYF,.,TRBJ2-3,.,TRBV5-1
TGTGCCAGCAGCTTGGCGCGGGGGGAGACCCAGTACTTC,CASSLARGETQYF,.,TRBJ2-5,TRBD2,TRBV5-4
TGTGCCAGCAGTTTTAACGGTTATGGCTACACCTTC,CASSFNGYGYTF,.,TRBJ1-2,.,TRBV27
TGCGCCAGCAGCTTGGCCGGGCGGGGAGGGAAGCACAATGAGCAGTTCTTC,CASSLAGRGGKHNEQFF,.,TRBJ2-1,TRBD2,TRBV5-1